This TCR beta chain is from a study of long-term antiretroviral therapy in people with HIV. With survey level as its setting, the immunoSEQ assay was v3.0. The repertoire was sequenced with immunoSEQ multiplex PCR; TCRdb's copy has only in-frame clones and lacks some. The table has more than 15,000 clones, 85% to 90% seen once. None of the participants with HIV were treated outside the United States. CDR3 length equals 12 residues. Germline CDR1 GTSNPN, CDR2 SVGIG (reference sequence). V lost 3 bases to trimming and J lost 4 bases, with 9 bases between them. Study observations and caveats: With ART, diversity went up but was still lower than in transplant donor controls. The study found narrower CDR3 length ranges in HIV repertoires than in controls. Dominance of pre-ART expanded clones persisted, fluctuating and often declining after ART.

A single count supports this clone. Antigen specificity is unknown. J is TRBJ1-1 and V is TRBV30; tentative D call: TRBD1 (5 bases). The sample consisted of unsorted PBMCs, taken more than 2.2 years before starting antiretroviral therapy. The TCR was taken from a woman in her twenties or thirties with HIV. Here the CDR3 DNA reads TGTGCCTGGAGGGGGGTGGCCACTGAAGCTTTCTTT. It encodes CAWRGVATEAFF.